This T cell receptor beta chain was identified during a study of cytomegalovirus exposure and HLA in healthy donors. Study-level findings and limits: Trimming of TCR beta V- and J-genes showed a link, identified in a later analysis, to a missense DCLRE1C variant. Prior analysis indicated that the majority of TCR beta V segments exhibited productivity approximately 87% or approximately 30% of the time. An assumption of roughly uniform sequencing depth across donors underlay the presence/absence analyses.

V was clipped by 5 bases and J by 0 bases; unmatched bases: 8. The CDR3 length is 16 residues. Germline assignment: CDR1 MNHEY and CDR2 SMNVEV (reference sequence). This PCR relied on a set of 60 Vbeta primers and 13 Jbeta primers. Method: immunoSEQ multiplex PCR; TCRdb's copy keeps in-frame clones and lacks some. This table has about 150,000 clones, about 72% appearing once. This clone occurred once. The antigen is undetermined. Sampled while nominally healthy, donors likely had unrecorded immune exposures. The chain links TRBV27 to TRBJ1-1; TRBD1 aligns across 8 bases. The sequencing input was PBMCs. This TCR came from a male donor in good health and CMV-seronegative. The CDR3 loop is CASSEGTGDMNTEAFF. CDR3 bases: TGTGCCAGCAGTGAGGGGACAGGAGATATGAACACTGAAGCTTTCTTT.